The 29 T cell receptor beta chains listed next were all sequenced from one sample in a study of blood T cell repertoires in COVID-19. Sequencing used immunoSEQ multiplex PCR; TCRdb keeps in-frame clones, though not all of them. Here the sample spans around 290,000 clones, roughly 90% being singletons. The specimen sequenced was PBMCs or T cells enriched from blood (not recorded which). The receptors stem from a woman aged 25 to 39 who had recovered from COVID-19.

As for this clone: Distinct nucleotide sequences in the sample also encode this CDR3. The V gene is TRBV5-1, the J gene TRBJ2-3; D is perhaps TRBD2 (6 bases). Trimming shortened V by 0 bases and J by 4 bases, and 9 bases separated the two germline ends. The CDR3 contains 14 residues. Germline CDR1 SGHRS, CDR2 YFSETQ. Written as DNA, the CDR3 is TGCGCCAGCAGCTTGGCCGGCGGGGCAGATACGCAGTATTTT. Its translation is CASSLAGGADTQYF.

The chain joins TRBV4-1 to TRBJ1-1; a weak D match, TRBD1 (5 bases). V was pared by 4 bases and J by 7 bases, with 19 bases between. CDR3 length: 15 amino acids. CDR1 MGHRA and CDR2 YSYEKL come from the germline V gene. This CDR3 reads CASSPEQVKQDEAFF. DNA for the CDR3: TGCGCCAGCAGCCCTGAACAGGTTAAGCAGGATGAAGCTTTCTTT.

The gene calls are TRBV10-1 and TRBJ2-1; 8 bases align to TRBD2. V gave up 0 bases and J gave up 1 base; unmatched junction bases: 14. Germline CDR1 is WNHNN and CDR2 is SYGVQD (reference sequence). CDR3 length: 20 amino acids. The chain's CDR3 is CASSESMPFSGRGSYNEQFF. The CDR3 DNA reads TGCGCCAGCAGTGAGTCGATGCCCTTCAGCGGGAGAGGGTCCTACAATGAGCAGTTCTTC.

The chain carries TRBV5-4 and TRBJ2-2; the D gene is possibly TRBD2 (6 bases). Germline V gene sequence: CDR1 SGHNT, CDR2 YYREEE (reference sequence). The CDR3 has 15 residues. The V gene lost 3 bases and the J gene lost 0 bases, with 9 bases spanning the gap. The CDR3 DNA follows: TGTGCCAGCAGCTGGACTACAGCGAACACCGGGGAGCTGTTTTTT. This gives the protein CASSWTTANTGELFF.

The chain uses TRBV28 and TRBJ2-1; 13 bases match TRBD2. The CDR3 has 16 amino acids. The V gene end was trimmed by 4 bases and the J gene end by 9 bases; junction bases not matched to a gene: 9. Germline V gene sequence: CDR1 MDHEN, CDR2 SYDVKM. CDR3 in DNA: TGTGCCAGCAGTTACTACCCACTAGCGGGAGGGGTTGAGCAGTTCTTC. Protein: CASSYYPLAGGVEQFF.

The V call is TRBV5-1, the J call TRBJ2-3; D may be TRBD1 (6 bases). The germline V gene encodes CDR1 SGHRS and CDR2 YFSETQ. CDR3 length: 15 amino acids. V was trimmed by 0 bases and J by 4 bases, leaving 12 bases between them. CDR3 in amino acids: CASSLEYRVADTQYF. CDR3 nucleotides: TGCGCCAGCAGCTTGGAATACAGGGTTGCAGATACGCAGTATTTT.

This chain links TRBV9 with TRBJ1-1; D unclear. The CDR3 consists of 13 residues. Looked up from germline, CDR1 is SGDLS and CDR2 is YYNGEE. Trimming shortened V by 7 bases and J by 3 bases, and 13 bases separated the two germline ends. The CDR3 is CASGSAVDTEAFF. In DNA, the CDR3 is TGTGCCAGCGGTTCGGCGGTCGACACTGAAGCTTTCTTT.

CDR3: CASSQGGMNTEAFF. DNA for the CDR3: TGCGCCAGCAGCCAAGGCGGGATGAACACTGAAGCTTTCTTT. V gene TRBV4-1 combines with J gene TRBJ1-1; D is ambiguous. The V gene lost 1 base and the J gene lost 0 bases, with 6 bases spanning the gap. Germline CDR1 and CDR2: MGHRA and YSYEKL. The CDR3 spans 14 residues.

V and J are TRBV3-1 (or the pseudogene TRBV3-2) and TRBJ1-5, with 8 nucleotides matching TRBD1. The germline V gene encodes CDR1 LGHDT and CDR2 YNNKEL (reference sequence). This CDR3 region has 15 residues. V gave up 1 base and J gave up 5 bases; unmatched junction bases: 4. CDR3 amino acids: CASSQGHRGDQPQHF. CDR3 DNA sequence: TGTGCCAGCAGCCAAGGCCACAGGGGGGATCAGCCCCAGCATTTT.

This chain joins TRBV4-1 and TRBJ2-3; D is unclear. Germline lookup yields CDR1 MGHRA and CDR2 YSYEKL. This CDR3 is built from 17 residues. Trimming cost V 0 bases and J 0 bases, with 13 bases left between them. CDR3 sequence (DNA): TGCGCCAGCAGCCAAGATAGGAGTAGCTCTAGCACAGATACGCAGTATTTT. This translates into CASSQDRSSSSTDTQYF.

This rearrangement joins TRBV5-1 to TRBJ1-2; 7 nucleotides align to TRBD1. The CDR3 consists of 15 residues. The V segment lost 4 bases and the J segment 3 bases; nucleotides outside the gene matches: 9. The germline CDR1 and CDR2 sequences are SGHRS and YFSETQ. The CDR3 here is CASSPDRVLHYGYTF. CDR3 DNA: TGCGCCAGCAGCCCTGACAGGGTTCTGCACTATGGCTACACCTTC. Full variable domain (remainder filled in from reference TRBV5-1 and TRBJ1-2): KAGVTQTPRYLIKTRGQQVTLSCSPISGHRSVSWYQQTPGQGLQFLFEYFSETQRNKGNFPGRFSGRQFSNSRSEMNVSTLELGDSALYLCASSPDRVLHYGYTFGSGTRLTVV.

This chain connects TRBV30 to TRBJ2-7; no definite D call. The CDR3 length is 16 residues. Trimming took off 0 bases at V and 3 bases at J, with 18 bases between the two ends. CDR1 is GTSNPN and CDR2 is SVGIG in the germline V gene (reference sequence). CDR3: CAWSVVLKLFGYEQYF. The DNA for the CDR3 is TGTGCCTGGAGTGTAGTACTTAAACTTTTCGGCTACGAGCAGTACTTC.

The CDR3 nucleotides read TGTGCCAGCAAAAGGGGCCCCGTATTTGAAAAACTGTTTTTT. Translating gives CASKRGPVFEKLFF. The V call is TRBV28, the J call TRBJ1-4, with D tentatively TRBD1 (5 bases). The CDR3 is made up of 14 amino acids. The V end was cut by 7 bases, the J end by 7 bases, with 16 bases between. CDR1 is MDHEN and CDR2 is SYDVKM in the germline V gene. Variable domain in full (rest from reference TRBV28 and TRBJ1-4): DVKVTQSSRYLVKRTGEKVFLECVQDMDHENMFWYRQDPGLGLRLIYFSYDVKMKEKGDIPEGYSVSREKKERFSLILESASTNQTSMYLCASKRGPVFEKLFFGSGTQLSVL.

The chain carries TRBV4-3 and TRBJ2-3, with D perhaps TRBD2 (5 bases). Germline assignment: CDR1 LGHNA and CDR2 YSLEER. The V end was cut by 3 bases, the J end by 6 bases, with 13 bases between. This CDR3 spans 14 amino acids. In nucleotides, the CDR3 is TGCGCCAGCAGCCATTCCCGGGGATCGGATACGCAGTATTTT. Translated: CASSHSRGSDTQYF.

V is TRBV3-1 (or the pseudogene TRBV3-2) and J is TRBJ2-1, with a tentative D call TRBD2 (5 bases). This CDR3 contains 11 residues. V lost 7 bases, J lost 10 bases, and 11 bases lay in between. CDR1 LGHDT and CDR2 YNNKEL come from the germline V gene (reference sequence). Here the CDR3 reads CASTGVGEQFF. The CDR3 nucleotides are TGTGCCAGCACCGGGGTCGGCGAGCAGTTCTTC.

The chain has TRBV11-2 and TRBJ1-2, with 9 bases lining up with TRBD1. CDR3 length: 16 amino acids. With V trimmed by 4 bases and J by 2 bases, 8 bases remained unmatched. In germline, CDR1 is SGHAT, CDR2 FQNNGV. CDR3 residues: CASSSGPGTGNYGYTF. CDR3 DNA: TGTGCCAGCAGCTCCGGTCCCGGGACAGGGAACTATGGCTACACCTTC.

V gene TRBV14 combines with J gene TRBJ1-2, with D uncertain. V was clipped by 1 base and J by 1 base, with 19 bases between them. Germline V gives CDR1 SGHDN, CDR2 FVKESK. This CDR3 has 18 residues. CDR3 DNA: TGTGCCAGCAGCCAAGCGAAAGGAAACCCGGCGGGTAACTATGGCTACACCTTC. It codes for CASSQAKGNPAGNYGYTF.

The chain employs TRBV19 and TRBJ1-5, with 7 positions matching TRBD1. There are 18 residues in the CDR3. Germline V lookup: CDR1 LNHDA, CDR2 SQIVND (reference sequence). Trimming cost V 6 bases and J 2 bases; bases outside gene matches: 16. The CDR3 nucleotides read TGTGCCAGTAGCACGAACAGGGGCGTGGACGTCGGCAATCAGCCCCAGCATTTT. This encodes CASSTNRGVDVGNQPQHF.

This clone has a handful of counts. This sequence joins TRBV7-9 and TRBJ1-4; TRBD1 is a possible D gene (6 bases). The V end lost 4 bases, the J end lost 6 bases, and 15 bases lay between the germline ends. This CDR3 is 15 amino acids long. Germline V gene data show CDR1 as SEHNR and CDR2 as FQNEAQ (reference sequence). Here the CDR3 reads CASSSHRAGDEKLFF. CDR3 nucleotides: TGTGCCAGCAGCTCCCACAGGGCGGGGGATGAAAAACTGTTTTTT.

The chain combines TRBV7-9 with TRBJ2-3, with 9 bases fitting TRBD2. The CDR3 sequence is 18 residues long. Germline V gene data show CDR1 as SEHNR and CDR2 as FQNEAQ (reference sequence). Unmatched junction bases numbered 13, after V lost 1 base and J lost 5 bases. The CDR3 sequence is CASSLVLSAGGPGDTQYF. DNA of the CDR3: TGTGCCAGCAGCTTAGTCCTCTCCGCGGGGGGGCCGGGAGATACGCAGTATTTT.

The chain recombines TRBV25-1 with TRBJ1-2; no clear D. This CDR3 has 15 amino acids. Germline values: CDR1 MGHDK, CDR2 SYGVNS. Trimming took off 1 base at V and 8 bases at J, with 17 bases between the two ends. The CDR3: CASSESLGGSSGYTF. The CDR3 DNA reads TGTGCCAGCAGTGAATCTTTGGGAGGGAGTTCGGGCTACACCTTC.

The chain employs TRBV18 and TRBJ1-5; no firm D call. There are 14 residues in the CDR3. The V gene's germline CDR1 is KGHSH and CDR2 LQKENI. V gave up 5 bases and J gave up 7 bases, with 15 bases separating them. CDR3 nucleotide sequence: TGTGCCAGCTCATCTGGCGGGTCAGGACAGCCCCAGCATTTT. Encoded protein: CASSSGGSGQPQHF.

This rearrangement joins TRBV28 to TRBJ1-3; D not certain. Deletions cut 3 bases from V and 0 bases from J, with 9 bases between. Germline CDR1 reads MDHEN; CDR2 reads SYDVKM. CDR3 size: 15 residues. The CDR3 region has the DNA TGTGCCAGCAGTTTCAGCCTAGCCTCTGGAAACACCATATATTTT. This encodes CASSFSLASGNTIYF. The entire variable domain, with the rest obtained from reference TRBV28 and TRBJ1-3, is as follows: DVKVTQSSRYLVKRTGEKVFLECVQDMDHENMFWYRQDPGLGLRLIYFSYDVKMKEKGDIPEGYSVSREKKERFSLILESASTNQTSMYLCASSFSLASGNTIYFGEGSWLTVV.

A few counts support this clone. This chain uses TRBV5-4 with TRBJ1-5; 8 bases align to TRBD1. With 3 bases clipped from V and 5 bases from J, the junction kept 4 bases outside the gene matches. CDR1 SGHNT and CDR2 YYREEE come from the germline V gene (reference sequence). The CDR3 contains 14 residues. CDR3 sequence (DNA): TGTGCCAGCAGCTCCGGACAGGGAGATCAGCCCCAGCATTTT. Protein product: CASSSGQGDQPQHF.

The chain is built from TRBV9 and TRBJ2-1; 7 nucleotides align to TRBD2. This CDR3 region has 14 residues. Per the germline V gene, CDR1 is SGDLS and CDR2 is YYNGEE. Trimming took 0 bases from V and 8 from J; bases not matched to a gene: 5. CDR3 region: CASSVVAGVHEQFF. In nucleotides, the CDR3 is TGTGCCAGCAGCGTAGTGGCGGGAGTCCATGAGCAGTTCTTC.

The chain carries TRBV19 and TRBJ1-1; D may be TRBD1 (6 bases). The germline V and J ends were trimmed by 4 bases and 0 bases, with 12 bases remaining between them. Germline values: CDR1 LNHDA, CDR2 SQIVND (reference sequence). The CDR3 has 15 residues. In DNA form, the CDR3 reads TGTGCCAGTAGTAAACAGGGTCCGATGAACACTGAAGCTTTCTTT. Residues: CASSKQGPMNTEAFF.

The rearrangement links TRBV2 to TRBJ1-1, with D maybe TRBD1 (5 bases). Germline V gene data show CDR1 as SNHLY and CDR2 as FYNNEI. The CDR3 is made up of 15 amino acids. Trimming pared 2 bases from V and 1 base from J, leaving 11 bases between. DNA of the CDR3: TGTGCCAGCAGTGAATGGGTCGGGGGGAACACTGAAGCTTTCTTT. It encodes CASSEWVGGNTEAFF.

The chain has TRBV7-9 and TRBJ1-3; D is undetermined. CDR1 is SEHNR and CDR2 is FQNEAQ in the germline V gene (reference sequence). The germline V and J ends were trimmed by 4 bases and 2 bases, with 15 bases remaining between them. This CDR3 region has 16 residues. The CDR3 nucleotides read TGTGCCAGCAGCTACGGAGAATTAGGCCCTGGAAACACCATATATTTT. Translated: CASSYGELGPGNTIYF.

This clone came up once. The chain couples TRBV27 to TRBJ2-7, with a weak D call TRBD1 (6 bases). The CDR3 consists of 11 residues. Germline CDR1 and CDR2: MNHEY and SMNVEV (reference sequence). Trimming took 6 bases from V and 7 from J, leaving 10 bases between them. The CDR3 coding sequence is TGTGCCAGCAGCCAGGGGATGGAGCAGTACTTC. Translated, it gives CASSQGMEQYF.